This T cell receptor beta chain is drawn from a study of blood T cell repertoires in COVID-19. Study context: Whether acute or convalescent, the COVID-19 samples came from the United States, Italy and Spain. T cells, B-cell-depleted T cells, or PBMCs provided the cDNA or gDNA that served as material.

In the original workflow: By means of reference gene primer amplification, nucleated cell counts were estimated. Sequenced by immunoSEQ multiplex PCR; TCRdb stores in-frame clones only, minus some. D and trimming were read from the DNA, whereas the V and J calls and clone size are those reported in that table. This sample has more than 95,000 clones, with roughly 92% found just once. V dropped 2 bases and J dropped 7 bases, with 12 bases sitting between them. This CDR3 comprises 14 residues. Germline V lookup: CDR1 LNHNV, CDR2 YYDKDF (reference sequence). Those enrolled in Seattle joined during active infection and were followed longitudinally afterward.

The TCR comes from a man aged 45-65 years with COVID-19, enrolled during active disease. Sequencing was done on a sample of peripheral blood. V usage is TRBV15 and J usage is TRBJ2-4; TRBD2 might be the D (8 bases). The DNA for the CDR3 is TGTGCCACCAGCAGAATAGCGGGACAGAACATTCAGTACTTC. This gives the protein CATSRIAGQNIQYF.